Sequencing of this T cell receptor beta chain was carried out in a study of Ad26.COV2.S vaccination and SARS-CoV-2 variants. Findings and limits, study-wide: Across vaccine and placebo recipients, the breadth of non-spike TCRs was similar. Vaccinees displayed broader spike-specific TCR repertoires than placebo recipients.

Remarks on this clone: Its target is not known.

Produced via immunoSEQ multiplex PCR; TCRdb's table is partial and in-frame only. The data hold about 680,000 clones, with around 89% observed a single time. As for treatment: about 20 received Ad26.COV2.S at low or high dose, single or two shots; about 5 received placebo; per-sample allocation not given. Sample collection was performed on day 63 after the first vaccine or placebo injection. Material: peripheral blood, obtained in a trial of Ad26.COV2.S vaccine versus placebo. This receptor was taken from a person between 18 and 60 years old who received the Ad26.COV2.S COVID-19 vaccine or a placebo.

CDR3 residues: CASSPYTGGQETQYF. The CDR3 bases are TGTGCCAGCAGCCCCTATACAGGGGGCCAAGAGACCCAGTACTTC. V gene TRBV7-7 combines with J gene TRBJ2-5; 8 bases match TRBD1. The CDR3 is made up of 15 amino acids. Germline V gene lookup returns CDR1 SSHAT and CDR2 FNYEAQ (reference sequence). The V and J ends lost 5 bases and 1 base, in that order; junction bases with no gene match: 6.